Below are 32 T cell receptor beta chains sequenced from a single sample in a study of blood T cell repertoires in COVID-19 (dated by TCRdb to 2018 to 2021). The protocol used for the library was the immunoSEQ multiplex PCR assay. TCRdb obtained this table from immuneACCESS and retained in-frame rearrangements with V and J assigned. These tables miss some clones; where compared with another copy, unresolved V genes account for less than half of the shortfall, and the remainder is unexplained. The sample includes about 250,000 clones, with roughly four fifths observed a single time. The leading ten clones occupy 15% to 17% of the sample. The sequenced sample consisted of peripheral blood. Receptors were obtained from an older person with COVID-19, enrolled during active disease.

CDR3: CASSFGQGADTQYF. CDR3 nucleotide sequence: TGTGCCAGCAGCTTCGGTCAGGGCGCGGATACGCAGTATTTT. The chain combines TRBV7-3 with TRBJ2-3, with D tentatively TRBD1 (5 bases). Germline CDR1 is SGHTA and CDR2 is FQGTGA. This CDR3 has 14 residues. With 3 bases removed from V and 6 bases from J, the gap between germline ends came to 13 bases.

The CDR3 loop is CASRRRGSRYTDTQYF. CDR3 nucleotide sequence: TGTGCCAGCAGAAGGCGCGGGAGTCGGTATACCGATACGCAGTATTTT. This chain connects TRBV5-6 to TRBJ2-3; 7 nucleotides agree with TRBD2. The CDR3 contains 16 residues. CDR1 and CDR2 (germline): SGHDT, YYEEEE. The V segment lost 5 bases and the J segment 6 bases; nucleotides outside the gene matches: 15.

The chain recombines TRBV19 with TRBJ1-1; possible D gene TRBD1, 5 bases. Germline CDR1 is LNHDA and CDR2 is SQIVND (reference sequence). This CDR3 comprises 13 residues. Trimming cost V 8 bases and J 4 bases, with 14 bases left between them. This chain's CDR3 is CASLRLGGTEAFF. CDR3 sequence (DNA): TGTGCCAGTCTCCGGTTGGGGGGCACTGAAGCTTTCTTT.

The rearrangement links TRBV25-1 to TRBJ2-7, with 9 positions matching TRBD1. V gave up 5 bases and J gave up 4 bases; unmatched junction bases: 9. The CDR3 covers 15 residues. Germline values: CDR1 MGHDK, CDR2 SYGVNS. The CDR3 nucleotides are TGTGCCAGCAGTTCACCGGGACAGGGATTGTACGAGCAGTACTTC. Protein: CASSSPGQGLYEQYF.

V gene TRBV5-1 combines with J gene TRBJ1-6; 9 nucleotides agree with TRBD1. Germline V CDR1 and CDR2: SGHRS, YFSETQ. The CDR3 length is 14 residues. V gave up 4 bases and J gave up 10 bases; unmatched junction bases: 6. The CDR3: CASSKDRGDSPLHF. Here the CDR3 DNA reads TGCGCCAGCAGCAAAGACAGGGGGGACTCACCCCTCCACTTT.

This chain links TRBV5-1 with TRBJ2-7; 7 nucleotides line up with TRBD1. The CDR3 totals 14 residues. From germline, CDR1 is SGHRS and CDR2 YFSETQ. The ends lost 9 bases at V and 3 bases at J; junction bases unmatched: 12. The CDR3 is CATRVHGTDYEQYF. The DNA for the CDR3 is TGCGCCACCCGGGTACACGGGACAGACTACGAGCAGTACTTC. Using reference TRBV5-1 and TRBJ2-7 for the parts outside the CDR3, the full variable domain is KAGVTQTPRYLIKTRGQQVTLSCSPISGHRSVSWYQQTPGQGLQFLFEYFSETQRNKGNFPGRFSGRQFSNSRSEMNVSTLELGDSALYLCATRVHGTDYEQYFGPGTRLTVT.

The chain joins TRBV29-1 to TRBJ2-5; TRBD1 matches 7 bases. J lost 5 bases, V lost 7 bases, and 10 bases had no gene match. In germline, CDR1 is SQVTM, CDR2 ANQGSEA. The length of the CDR3 is 13 residues. This CDR3 reads CSAKDRVLETQYF. The CDR3, as DNA: TGCAGCGCTAAAGACAGGGTGCTCGAGACCCAGTACTTC.

J is TRBJ1-2 and V is TRBV28; a possible D gene is TRBD1 (5 bases). CDR3 size: 13 residues. Trimming took off 2 bases at V and 4 bases at J, with 8 bases between the two ends. Germline lookup yields CDR1 MDHEN and CDR2 SYDVKM. In nucleotides, the CDR3 is TGTGCCAGCAGTTTACCGACAGTCTATGGCTACACCTTC. Its protein product is CASSLPTVYGYTF.

The chain couples TRBV3-1 (or the pseudogene TRBV3-2) to TRBJ2-3, with D possibly matching TRBD2 (6 bases). V dropped 4 bases and J dropped 1 base, with 6 bases sitting between them. Germline V lookup: CDR1 LGHDT, CDR2 YNNKEL (reference sequence). CDR3 length equals 13 residues. The CDR3: CASSRGGTDTQYF. The CDR3 coding sequence is TGTGCCAGCAGCCGGGGGGGCACAGATACGCAGTATTTT.

This chain links TRBV24-1 with TRBJ1-2, with 8 bases matching TRBD1. Germline V gene sequence: CDR1 KGHDR, CDR2 SFDVKD. Trimming took 5 bases from V and 8 from J; bases not matched to a gene: 15. This CDR3 spans 16 amino acids. The CDR3 DNA is TGTGCCACCAGTGCTCCGGACGGGACAGGTCCTAGGGGCTACACCTTC. It specifies CATSAPDGTGPRGYTF.

The V call is TRBV5-5, the J call TRBJ1-4; TRBD1 is a possible D gene (5 bases). V lost 4 bases to trimming and J lost 7 bases, with 14 bases between them. The length of the CDR3 is 14 residues. The germline CDR1 and CDR2 sequences are SGHKS and YYEKEE (reference sequence). The CDR3 sequence: CASSRGSSGEKLFF. CDR3 nucleotides: TGTGCCAGCAGCCGGGGGAGTTCTGGTGAAAAACTGTTTTTT. Looking up the rest from reference TRBV5-5 and TRBJ1-4 gives the full variable domain: DAGVTQSPTHLIKTRGQQVTLRCSPISGHKSVSWYQQVLGQGPQFIFQYYEKEERGRGNFPDRFSARQFPNYSSELNVNALLLGDSALYLCASSRGSSGEKLFFGSGTQLSVL.

V is TRBV6-1 and J is TRBJ1-2; 9 nucleotides match TRBD1. V shed 3 bases, J shed 6 bases, and the junction held 2 bases outside the gene matches. The germline CDR1 and CDR2 sequences are MNHNS and SASEGT. The CDR3 totals 13 residues. The CDR3 DNA is TGTGCCAGCAGTGAGAGGGACAGGGATGGCTACACCTTC. Translating gives CASSERDRDGYTF.

The V gene is TRBV28, the J gene TRBJ2-7, with D possibly matching TRBD1 (6 bases). Per germline, CDR1 MDHEN and CDR2 SYDVKM. The V and J ends lost 5 bases and 2 bases respectively, with 13 bases between them. The CDR3 runs 14 residues. The CDR3 sequence: CASSLTGIPYEQYF. The CDR3 nucleotides are TGTGCCAGCAGTCTCACAGGGATACCCTACGAGCAGTACTTC.

This clone appeared a few times. The chain has TRBV19 and TRBJ1-5; D ambiguous. V was shortened by 6 bases and J by 6 bases, with 9 bases between the two germline ends. Germline assignment: CDR1 LNHDA and CDR2 SQIVND (reference sequence). The CDR3 covers 12 residues. CDR3 protein: CASSPLSQPQHF. The DNA of the CDR3 is TGTGCCAGTAGCCCCCTATCTCAGCCCCAGCATTTT.

This sequence joins TRBV7-9 and TRBJ1-3; 10 positions match TRBD1. Trimming at V came to 5 bases and at J to 1 base, leaving 11 bases not matched to a gene. This CDR3 contains 18 residues. CDR1 SEHNR and CDR2 FQNEAQ come from the germline V gene (reference sequence). The CDR3 region has the DNA TGTGCCAGCAGCCGCGACAGGGGGCCTTTTGGTTCTGGAAACACCATATATTTT. It codes for CASSRDRGPFGSGNTIYF.

V gene TRBV4-3 combines with J gene TRBJ2-7, with D possibly TRBD2 on 5 matching bases. Trimming took 4 bases from V and 3 from J, leaving 13 bases between them. From germline, CDR1 is LGHNA and CDR2 YSLEER. CDR3 length: 14 residues. This CDR3 reads CASSRAAGFYEQYF. CDR3 coding DNA: TGCGCCAGCAGCCGCGCCGCGGGTTTCTACGAGCAGTACTTC.

The chain uses TRBV6-2 or TRBV6-3 and TRBJ1-5; D is perhaps TRBD1 (6 bases). V lost 5 bases and J 6 bases, leaving 20 bases between the germline ends. The CDR3 is 16 residues long. The germline CDR1 and CDR2 sequences are MNHEY and SVGEGT. The CDR3 DNA reads TGTGCCAGCAGTCAAGTCACAGGGAAAGTCGGTCAGCCCCAGCATTTT. It encodes CASSQVTGKVGQPQHF.

The chain has TRBV10-3 and TRBJ2-7, with D possibly matching TRBD1 (6 bases). Looked up from germline, CDR1 is ENHRY and CDR2 is SYGVKD. The CDR3 runs 12 residues. V was cut by 8 bases and J by 4 bases, with 12 bases left in between. CDR3 sequence (DNA): TGTGCCATCGGGACAACTAATTACGAGCAGTACTTC. Amino acid sequence: CAIGTTNYEQYF.

The sample holds one count of this clone. The chain combines TRBV29-1 with TRBJ1-5; D is undetermined. CDR1 SQVTM and CDR2 ANQGSEA come from the germline V gene. With 4 bases removed from V and 4 bases from J, the gap between germline ends came to 20 bases. There are 16 residues in the CDR3. In nucleotides, the CDR3 is TGCAGCGTTGTAGTTCCGGGAGCTGCGGCGAATCAGCCCCAGCATTTT. This encodes CSVVVPGAAANQPQHF.

The chain couples TRBV13 to TRBJ2-1, with D perhaps matching TRBD2 (6 bases). Germline CDR1 is PRHDT and CDR2 is FYEKMQ (reference sequence). This CDR3 region has 15 residues. V was pared by 1 base and J by 6 bases, with 13 bases between. CDR3: CASSLVGGTLNEQFF. CDR3 DNA sequence: TGTGCCAGCAGCTTAGTAGGAGGGACTCTCAATGAGCAGTTCTTC.

The count of this clone is one. This rearrangement joins TRBV24-1 to TRBJ1-2; D perhaps matches TRBD1 (6 bases). The germline V and J ends were trimmed by 5 bases and 5 bases, with 20 bases remaining between them. This CDR3 has 16 amino acids. The germline gives CDR1 KGHDR, CDR2 SFDVKD. The CDR3 is CATSAPDRPERYGYTF. Here the CDR3 DNA reads TGTGCCACCAGTGCCCCAGACAGGCCTGAAAGGTATGGCTACACCTTC.

The rearrangement joins TRBV2 to TRBJ2-5; 10 positions agree with TRBD2. The germline CDR1 and CDR2 sequences are SNHLY and FYNNEI. The CDR3 has 15 amino acids. The trim removed 5 bases at V and 1 base at J, leaving 4 bases unmatched. The CDR3 protein is CASSLLAGSQETQYF. CDR3 sequence (DNA): TGTGCCAGCAGTCTACTAGCGGGATCCCAAGAGACCCAGTACTTC.

The J gene is TRBJ1-2, the V gene TRBV6-1; D is uncertain. Trimming cost V 2 bases and J 2 bases, with 12 bases left between them. Germline CDR1 and CDR2: MNHNS and SASEGT. The CDR3 has 15 residues. The CDR3, as DNA: TGTGCCAGCAGTGAAATGTCAGGTGGCAACTATGGCTACACCTTC. Translation gives CASSEMSGGNYGYTF.

The V call is TRBV5-1, the J call TRBJ1-1, with D possibly matching TRBD1 (5 bases). Trimming shortened V by 1 base and J by 4 bases, and 14 bases separated the two germline ends. Germline V CDR1 and CDR2: SGHRS, YFSETQ. This CDR3 region has 15 residues. The CDR3 sequence: CASSLNVQGTTEAFF. The CDR3 coding sequence is TGCGCCAGCAGCTTGAATGTCCAGGGTACCACTGAAGCTTTCTTT. Drawing the rest from reference TRBV5-1 and TRBJ1-1, the complete variable domain is KAGVTQTPRYLIKTRGQQVTLSCSPISGHRSVSWYQQTPGQGLQFLFEYFSETQRNKGNFPGRFSGRQFSNSRSEMNVSTLELGDSALYLCASSLNVQGTTEAFFGQGTRLTVV.

The rearrangement links TRBV5-6 to TRBJ1-5; D gene ambiguous. V lost 3 bases and J 5 bases, leaving 15 bases between the germline ends. This CDR3 spans 15 amino acids. Germline loops: CDR1 SGHDT, CDR2 YYEEEE. The CDR3 nucleotides are TGTGCCAGCAGCTCGGTAACAGAAAGGTATCAGCCCCAGCATTTT. This encodes CASSSVTERYQPQHF.

This clone turned up a few times. The gene calls are TRBV5-4 and TRBJ2-7; TRBD2 aligns across 8 bases. V shed 4 bases, J shed 4 bases, and the junction held 19 bases outside the gene matches. This CDR3 comprises 18 residues. The germline V gene encodes CDR1 SGHNT and CDR2 YYREEE (reference sequence). CDR3 nucleotides: TGTGCCAGCAGCCCCAACAGGACTAGAGCGGGAGAGGGGTACGAGCAGTACTTC. Its translation is CASSPNRTRAGEGYEQYF.

This clone was seen only a few times. The V and J genes are TRBV9 and TRBJ1-6; D possibly corresponds to TRBD1 (6 bases). Trimming removed 0 bases at V and 6 bases at J, with 10 bases between. The CDR3 sequence is 15 residues long. Germline loops: CDR1 SGDLS, CDR2 YYNGEE. The CDR3 reads CASSVVGGPNSPLHF. The CDR3 DNA sequence: TGTGCCAGCAGCGTAGTGGGGGGGCCTAATTCACCCCTCCACTTT.

This chain links TRBV4-3 with TRBJ1-2; weak D call: TRBD1 (6 bases). This CDR3 has 16 amino acids. Germline V gene data show CDR1 as LGHNA and CDR2 as YSLEER. Trimming left V 4 bases short and J 7 bases short, with 22 bases between. This CDR3 is CASSPDSFTGLSGYTF. CDR3 nucleotide sequence: TGCGCCAGCAGCCCCGACTCCTTTACAGGGCTAAGTGGCTACACCTTC.

The table lists this clone with a few counts. The DNA of the CDR3 is TGTGCCAGCAGCCTAGTGTCGGGTGTTAGCGAGCAGTACTTC. Its protein is CASSLVSGVSEQYF. The chain has TRBV7-2 and TRBJ2-7; no clear D gene. Trimming removed 5 bases from V and 6 bases from J, with 17 bases in between. Germline CDR1 SGHTA, CDR2 FQGNSA. The CDR3 extends over 14 amino acids. Filled out from reference TRBV7-2 and TRBJ2-7, the complete variable domain reads GAGVSQSPSNKVTEKGKDVELRCDPISGHTALYWYRQSLGQGLEFLIYFQGNSAPDKSGLPSDRFSAERTGGSVSTLTIQRTQQEDSAVYLCASSLVSGVSEQYFGPGTRLTVT.

The rearrangement uses TRBV9 and TRBJ1-1; tentative D call: TRBD1 (5 bases). Germline V lookup: CDR1 SGDLS, CDR2 YYNGEE. The CDR3 contains 15 residues. V gave up 0 bases and J gave up 1 base, with 10 bases separating them. The CDR3 nucleotides read TGTGCCAGCAGCGTAGCGGGGGACGAGAACACTGAAGCTTTCTTT. This gives the protein CASSVAGDENTEAFF.

The chain links TRBV7-9 to TRBJ2-1; D might be TRBD2 (6 bases). The germline V gene encodes CDR1 SEHNR and CDR2 FQNEAQ (reference sequence). CDR3 size: 15 residues. Trimming removed 1 base at V and 8 bases at J, with 15 bases between. CDR3 protein: CASSLEGLPSDEQFF. For the CDR3, the DNA is TGTGCCAGCAGCTTAGAGGGACTTCCTTCGGATGAGCAGTTCTTC.

This chain uses TRBV15 with TRBJ1-4; no definite D call. The germline CDR1 and CDR2 sequences are LNHNV and YYDKDF (reference sequence). Deletions cut 8 bases from V and 7 bases from J, with 17 bases between. The CDR3 contains 14 residues. CDR3 loop: CATSKEGVSEKLFF. The CDR3 coding sequence is TGTGCCACCTCCAAGGAGGGAGTCAGTGAAAAACTGTTTTTT.